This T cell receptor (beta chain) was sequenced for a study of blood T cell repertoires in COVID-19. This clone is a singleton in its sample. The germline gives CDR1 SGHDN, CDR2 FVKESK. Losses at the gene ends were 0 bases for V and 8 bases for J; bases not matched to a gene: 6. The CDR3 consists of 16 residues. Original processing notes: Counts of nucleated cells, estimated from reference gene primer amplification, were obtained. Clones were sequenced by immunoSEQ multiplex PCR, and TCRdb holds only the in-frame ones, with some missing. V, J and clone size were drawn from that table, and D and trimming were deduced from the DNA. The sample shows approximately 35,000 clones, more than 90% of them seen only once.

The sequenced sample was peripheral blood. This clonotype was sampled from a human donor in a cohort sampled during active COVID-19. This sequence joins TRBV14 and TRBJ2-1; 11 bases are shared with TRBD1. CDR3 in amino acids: CASSQDVGQGGYEQFF. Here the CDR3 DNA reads TGTGCCAGCAGCCAAGATGTGGGACAGGGGGGCTATGAGCAGTTCTTC.